This T cell receptor beta chain came from a study of CD8+ T cells in alopecia areata. About the study: For the treated group, dosing was oral tofacitinib at 5 to 10 mg twice daily. Study-level points and caveats: Higher clonality was seen in lesional scalp than in normal scalp, especially in alopecia totalis/universalis.

On this clone itself: As yet, its antigen is unknown.

CDR3 length: 14 residues. With 3 bases removed from V and 5 bases from J, the gap between germline ends came to 13 bases. Germline-derived CDR1 and CDR2 are LGHNA and YSLEER. Specimens obtained from alopecia areata patients comprised lesional scalp punch biopsies and peripheral blood. PBMC-derived CD4+ and CD8+ T cells were sorted. Extraction and reverse transcription of RNA yielded cDNA as the sequencing template. The assay was immunoSEQ multiplex PCR, and TCRdb's table has in-frame clones only and misses some. In the table there are some 180,000 clones, roughly 60% of which are singletons. The specimen was CD4+ T cells sorted from blood, collected at week 0. This clonotype was sampled from a human donor with alopecia areata. This chain joins TRBV4-3 and TRBJ1-1; D possibly corresponds to TRBD1 (5 bases). In DNA, the CDR3 is TGCGCCAGCAGCCAGGGGGGGGTATGGACTGAAGCTTTCTTT. Amino acids: CASSQGGVWTEAFF.